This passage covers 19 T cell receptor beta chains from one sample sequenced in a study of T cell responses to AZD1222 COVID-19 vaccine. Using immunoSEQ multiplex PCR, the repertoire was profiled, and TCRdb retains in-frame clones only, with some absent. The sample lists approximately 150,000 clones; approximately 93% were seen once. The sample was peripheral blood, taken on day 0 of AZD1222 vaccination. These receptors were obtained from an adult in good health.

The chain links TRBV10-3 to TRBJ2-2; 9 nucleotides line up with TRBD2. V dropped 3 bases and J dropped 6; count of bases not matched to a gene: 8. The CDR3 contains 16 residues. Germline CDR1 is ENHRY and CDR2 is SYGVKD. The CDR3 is CAISDTRGLASGELFF. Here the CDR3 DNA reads TGTGCCATCAGTGATACCCGGGGACTAGCCTCCGGGGAGCTGTTTTTT.

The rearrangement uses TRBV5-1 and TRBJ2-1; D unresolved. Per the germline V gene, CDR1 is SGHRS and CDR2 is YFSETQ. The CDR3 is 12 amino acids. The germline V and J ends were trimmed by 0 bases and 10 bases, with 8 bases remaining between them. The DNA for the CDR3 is TGCGCCAGCAGCTTGGAGGAGAGCGAGCAGTTCTTC. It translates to CASSLEESEQFF.

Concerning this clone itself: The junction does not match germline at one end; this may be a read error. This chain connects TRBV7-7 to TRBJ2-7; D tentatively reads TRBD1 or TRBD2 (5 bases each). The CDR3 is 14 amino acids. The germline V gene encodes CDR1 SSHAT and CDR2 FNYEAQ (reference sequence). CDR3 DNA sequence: TGTGCTAGCAGCTTAGGCAGGGAGATGTACGAGCAGTACTTC. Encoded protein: CASSLGREMYEQYF.

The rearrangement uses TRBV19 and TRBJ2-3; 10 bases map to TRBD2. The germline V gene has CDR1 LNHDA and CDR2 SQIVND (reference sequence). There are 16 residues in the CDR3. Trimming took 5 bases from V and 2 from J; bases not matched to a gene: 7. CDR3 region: CASSLRTSGLTDTQYF. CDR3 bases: TGTGCCAGTAGTCTTCGGACTAGCGGCCTCACAGATACGCAGTATTTT.

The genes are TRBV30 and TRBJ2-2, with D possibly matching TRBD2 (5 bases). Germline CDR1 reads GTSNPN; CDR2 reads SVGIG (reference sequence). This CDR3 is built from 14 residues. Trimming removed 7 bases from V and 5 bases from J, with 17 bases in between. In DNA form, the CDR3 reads TGTGCCTCCTCCTTGGGGAGTAGGACCGGGGAGCTGTTTTTT. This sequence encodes CASSLGSRTGELFF.

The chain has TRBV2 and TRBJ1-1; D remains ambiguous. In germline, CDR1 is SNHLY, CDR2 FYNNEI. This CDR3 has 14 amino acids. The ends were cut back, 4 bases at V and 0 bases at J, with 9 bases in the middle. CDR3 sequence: CASSARPMNTEAFF. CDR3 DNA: TGTGCCAGCAGTGCACGACCCATGAACACTGAAGCTTTCTTT.

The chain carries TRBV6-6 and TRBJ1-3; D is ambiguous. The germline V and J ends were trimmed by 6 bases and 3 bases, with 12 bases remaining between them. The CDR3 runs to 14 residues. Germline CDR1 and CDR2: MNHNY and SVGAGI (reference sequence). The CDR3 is CASRPTRDGNTIYF. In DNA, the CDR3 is TGTGCCAGCAGACCTACAAGAGATGGAAACACCATATATTTT.

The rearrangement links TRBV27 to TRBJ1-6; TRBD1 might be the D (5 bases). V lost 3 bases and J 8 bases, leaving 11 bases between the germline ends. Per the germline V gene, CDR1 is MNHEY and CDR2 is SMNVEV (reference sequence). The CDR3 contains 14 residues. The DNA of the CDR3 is TGTGCCAGCAGTTTTAGGCAGGGTCATTCACCCCTCCACTTT. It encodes CASSFRQGHSPLHF.

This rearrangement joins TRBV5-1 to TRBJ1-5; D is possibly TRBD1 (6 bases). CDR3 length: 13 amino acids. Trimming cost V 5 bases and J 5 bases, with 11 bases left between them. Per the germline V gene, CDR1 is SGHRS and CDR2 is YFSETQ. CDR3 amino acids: CASSQEGDQPQHF. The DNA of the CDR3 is TGCGCCAGCAGTCAGGAGGGGGATCAGCCCCAGCATTTT.

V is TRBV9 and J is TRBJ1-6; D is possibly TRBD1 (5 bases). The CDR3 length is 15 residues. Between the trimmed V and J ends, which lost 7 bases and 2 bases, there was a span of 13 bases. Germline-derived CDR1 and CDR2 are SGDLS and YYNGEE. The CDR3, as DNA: TGTGCCAGCGGGGAGGGGCTGGCCTATAATTCACCCCTCCACTTT. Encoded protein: CASGEGLAYNSPLHF.

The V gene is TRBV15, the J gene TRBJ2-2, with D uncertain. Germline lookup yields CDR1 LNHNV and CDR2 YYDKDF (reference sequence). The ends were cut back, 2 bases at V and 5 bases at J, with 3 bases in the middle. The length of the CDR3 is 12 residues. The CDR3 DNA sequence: TGTGCCACCAGCAGACCTACCGGGGAGCTGTTTTTT. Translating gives CATSRPTGELFF.

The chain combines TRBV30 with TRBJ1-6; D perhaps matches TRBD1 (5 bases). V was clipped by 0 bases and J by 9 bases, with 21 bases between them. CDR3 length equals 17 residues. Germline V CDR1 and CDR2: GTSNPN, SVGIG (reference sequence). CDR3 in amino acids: CAWSVIFVGRGGSPLHF. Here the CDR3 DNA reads TGTGCCTGGAGTGTTATATTTGTCGGGAGGGGAGGTTCACCCCTCCACTTT.

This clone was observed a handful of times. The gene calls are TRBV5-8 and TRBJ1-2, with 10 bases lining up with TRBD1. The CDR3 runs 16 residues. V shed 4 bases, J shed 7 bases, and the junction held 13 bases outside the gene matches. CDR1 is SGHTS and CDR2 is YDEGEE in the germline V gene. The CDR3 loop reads CASSLYTGTGDTGYTF. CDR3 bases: TGTGCCAGCAGCCTATACACCGGGACAGGGGATACTGGCTACACCTTC.

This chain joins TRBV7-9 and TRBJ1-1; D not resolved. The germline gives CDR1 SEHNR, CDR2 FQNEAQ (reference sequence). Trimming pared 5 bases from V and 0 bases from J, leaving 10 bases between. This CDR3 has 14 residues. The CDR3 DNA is TGTGCCAGCAGCCCCGCGCAGATGAACACTGAAGCTTTCTTT. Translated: CASSPAQMNTEAFF.

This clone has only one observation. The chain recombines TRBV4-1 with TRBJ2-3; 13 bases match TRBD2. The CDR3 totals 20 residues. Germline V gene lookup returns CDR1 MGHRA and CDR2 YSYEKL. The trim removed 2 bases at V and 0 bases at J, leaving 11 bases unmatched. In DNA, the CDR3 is TGCGCCAGCAGCCAACTCACGACTAGCGGGGGGTCGACTAGCACAGATACGCAGTATTTT. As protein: CASSQLTTSGGSTSTDTQYF.

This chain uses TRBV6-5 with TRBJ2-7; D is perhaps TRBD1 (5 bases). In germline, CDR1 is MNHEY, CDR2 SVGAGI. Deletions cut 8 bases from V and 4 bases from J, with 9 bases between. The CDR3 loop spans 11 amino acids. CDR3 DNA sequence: TGTGCCAGCGGACACCTATACGAGCAGTACTTC. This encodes CASGHLYEQYF.

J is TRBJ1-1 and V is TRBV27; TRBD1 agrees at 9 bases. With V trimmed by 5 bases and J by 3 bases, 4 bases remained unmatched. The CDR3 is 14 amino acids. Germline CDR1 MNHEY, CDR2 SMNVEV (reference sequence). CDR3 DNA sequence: TGTGCCAGCAGTATGGACAGGGGATACACTGAAGCTTTCTTT. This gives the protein CASSMDRGYTEAFF.

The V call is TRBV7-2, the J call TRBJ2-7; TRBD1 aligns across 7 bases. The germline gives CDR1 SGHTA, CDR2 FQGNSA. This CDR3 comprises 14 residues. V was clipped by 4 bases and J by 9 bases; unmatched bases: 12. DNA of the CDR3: TGTGCCAGCAGCTCGGGGACCAATTCAGGGGGGCAGTACTTC. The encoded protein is CASSSGTNSGGQYF.

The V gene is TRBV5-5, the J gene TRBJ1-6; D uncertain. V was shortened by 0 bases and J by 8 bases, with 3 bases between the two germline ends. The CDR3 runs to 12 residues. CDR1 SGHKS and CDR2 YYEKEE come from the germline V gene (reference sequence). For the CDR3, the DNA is TGTGCCAGCAGCTTGGCGGATTCACCCCTCCACTTT. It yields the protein CASSLADSPLHF. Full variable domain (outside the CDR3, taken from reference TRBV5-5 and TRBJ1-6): DAGVTQSPTHLIKTRGQQVTLRCSPISGHKSVSWYQQVLGQGPQFIFQYYEKEERGRGNFPDRFSARQFPNYSSELNVNALLLGDSALYLCASSLADSPLHFGNGTRLTVT.